This record concerns one TCR beta chain sequence. Its antigen remains unidentified. Authors' methods: Junction-only immunoSEQ sequences carried no quality scores, so filtering differed. This table comes from immunoSEQ multiplex PCR, and its TCRdb copy is limited to in-frame clones, with some not included. D and trimming were read from the DNA, whereas the V and J calls and clone size are those reported in that table. The data contain roughly 640,000 clones, about 74% of them singletons. The entry originates in a study of shared clonotypes between healthy human individuals. Study details: Participating donors consisted of a couple of women and a few men aged 18 to 49. Study-wide results and caveats: Depth was large, yet rarefaction showed that sorted-subset sequencing was incomplete. Measured sharing among donors was expected to vary with sequencing depth.

This TCR came from a woman in her 30s in good health. The sequencing sample was made of memory CD4+ T cells sorted from blood. Subset given: CD45RA-negative fraction.

CDR3 protein: CASSLGLQVNEKLFF. The DNA for the CDR3 is TGTGCCAGCAGCTTAGGGTTACAGGTTAATGAAAAACTGTTTTTT. The V gene is TRBV7-3, the J gene TRBJ1-4; D is possibly TRBD1 (5 bases). V lost 2 bases to trimming and J lost 4 bases, with 11 bases between them. This CDR3 has 15 amino acids. Germline CDR1 and CDR2: SGHTA and FQGTGA. The full variable domain, rest sourced from reference TRBV7-3 and TRBJ1-4, is GAGVSQTPSNKVTEKGKYVELRCDPISGHTALYWYRQSLGQGPEFLIYFQGTGAADDSGLPNDRFFAVRPEGSVSTLKIQRTERGDSAVYLCASSLGLQVNEKLFFGSGTQLSVL.